The 31 T cell receptor beta chains below all came from one sample that was sequenced in a study of blood T cell repertoires in COVID-19 (dated by TCRdb to 2020 to 2021). To prepare the library, the immunoSEQ multiplex PCR assay was applied. TCRdb holds this immuneACCESS table with in-frame rearrangements only. Some clones are missing; in checked studies, unresolved V genes explain under half, and the rest has no known cause. This sample gives 150,000 or so clones in total; around four fifths of them show up just once. Clones ranked in the top ten supply about 3% of the sample. Sequenced: peripheral blood. The receptors stem from a woman in her 40s with active or convalescent COVID-19.

V and J are TRBV5-1 and TRBJ2-5; 8 bases are shared with TRBD1. Losses at the gene ends were 0 bases for V and 2 bases for J; bases not matched to a gene: 15. The CDR3 extends over 19 amino acids. CDR1 is SGHRS and CDR2 is YFSETQ in the germline V gene. The CDR3 region is CASSLAPPTFGTGQETQYF. The DNA for the CDR3 is TGCGCCAGCAGCTTGGCCCCCCCTACGTTCGGGACAGGTCAAGAGACCCAGTACTTC.

CDR3 coding DNA: TGTGCCAGCAGCCCCGGAGGGTACGAGCAGTACTTC. Its protein is CASSPGGYEQYF. The rearrangement uses TRBV5-4 and TRBJ2-7; a possible D gene is TRBD2 (6 bases). Germline values: CDR1 SGHNT, CDR2 YYREEE (reference sequence). The CDR3 extends over 12 amino acids. Trimming removed 4 bases from V and 4 bases from J, with 9 bases in between.

The chain links TRBV2 to TRBJ2-7; 8 positions agree with TRBD1. The V gene's germline CDR1 is SNHLY and CDR2 FYNNEI. V lost 6 bases to trimming and J lost 0 bases; unmatched junction nucleotides: 7. The CDR3 has 15 amino acids. The CDR3 loop reads CASRTGGTGSYEQYF. DNA for the CDR3: TGTGCCAGCAGAACAGGGGGTACGGGCTCCTACGAGCAGTACTTC.

V is TRBV7-2 and J is TRBJ2-1; D not resolved. This CDR3 is built from 15 residues. Per the germline V gene, CDR1 is SGHTA and CDR2 is FQGNSA. Trimming pared 5 bases from V and 2 bases from J, leaving 13 bases between. The CDR3 DNA is TGTGCCAGCAGCCCTATGGTCGGAGCCTACAATGAGCAGTTCTTC. Translation: CASSPMVGAYNEQFF.

V and J are TRBV4-1 and TRBJ2-1; maybe TRBD1 (5 bases). Trimming removed 4 bases from V and 2 bases from J, with 12 bases in between. The germline CDR1 and CDR2 sequences are MGHRA and YSYEKL. CDR3 length: 15 residues. The CDR3 DNA reads TGCGCCAGCAGCCCAGAGACAGAGACCTACAATGAGCAGTTCTTC. Protein sequence: CASSPETETYNEQFF.

The V gene is TRBV27, the J gene TRBJ1-5, with no clear D. V was cut by 7 bases and J by 0 bases, with 10 bases left in between. Germline CDR1 MNHEY, CDR2 SMNVEV (reference sequence). This CDR3 is built from 14 residues. CDR3 coding DNA: TGTGCCAGCAAAGTGAACTATAGCAATCAGCCCCAGCATTTT. It yields the protein CASKVNYSNQPQHF.

The CDR3 DNA follows: TGCAGCGTTTCCACGGGGAGTGGTTCACCCCTCCACTTT. Amino acids: CSVSTGSGSPLHF. The chain combines TRBV29-1 with TRBJ1-6, with no clear D. Trimming cost V 5 bases and J 9 bases, with 14 bases left between them. Germline V gives CDR1 SQVTM, CDR2 ANQGSEA. The CDR3 consists of 13 residues.

This chain joins TRBV5-4 and TRBJ2-7, with TRBD2 identical over 7 bases. Trimming removed 4 bases from V and 6 bases from J; junction bases left unmatched: 13. The CDR3 is 15 residues long. CDR1 and CDR2 (germline): SGHNT, YYREEE (reference sequence). For the CDR3, the DNA is TGTGCCAGCAGCGGCGGAGGACGGGGCGGGGGCGAGCAGTACTTC. It specifies CASSGGGRGGGEQYF.

The V call is TRBV7-2, the J call TRBJ2-1; TRBD2 might be the D (5 bases). Looked up from germline, CDR1 is SGHTA and CDR2 is FQGNSA. CDR3 length: 15 residues. V was trimmed by 3 bases and J by 7 bases, leaving 16 bases between them. CDR3 in amino acids: CASSFERAGYNEQFF. CDR3 DNA sequence: TGTGCCAGCAGCTTTGAGAGGGCCGGGTATAATGAGCAGTTCTTC.

The genes are TRBV5-6 and TRBJ1-6; TRBD1 aligns across 7 bases. The germline V gene has CDR1 SGHDT and CDR2 YYEEEE. CDR3 size: 15 residues. Trimming at V came to 4 bases and at J to 6 bases, leaving 7 bases not matched to a gene. The CDR3 sequence is CASSQYDRANSPLHF. CDR3 DNA sequence: TGTGCCAGCAGCCAATATGACAGGGCTAATTCACCCCTCCACTTT. Full variable domain (rest looked up from reference TRBV5-6 and TRBJ1-6): DAGVTQSPTHLIKTRGQQVTLRCSPKSGHDTVSWYQQALGQGPQFIFQYYEEEERQRGNFPDRFSGHQFPNYSSELNVNALLLGDSALYLCASSQYDRANSPLHFGNGTRLTVT.

In nucleotides, the CDR3 is TGTGCCAGCAGCGCCCCTGTCCCCCTAGCGGGAGTGCCTAATGAGCAGTTCTTC. Translated: CASSAPVPLAGVPNEQFF. The chain combines TRBV9 with TRBJ2-1; the match to TRBD2 covers 10 bases. The CDR3 has 18 residues. The V segment lost 3 bases and the J segment 7 bases; nucleotides outside the gene matches: 16. CDR1 is SGDLS and CDR2 is YYNGEE in the germline V gene.

This clone was recorded only once. This sequence joins TRBV18 and TRBJ1-6; TRBD1 is a possible D gene (5 bases). V lost 0 bases and J lost 10, with 13 bases in between. Germline loops: CDR1 KGHSH, CDR2 LQKENI. The CDR3 is 15 residues long. The chain's CDR3 is CASSPPSGRNSPLHF. The CDR3 nucleotides read TGTGCCAGCTCACCACCGTCAGGGCGAAACTCACCCCTCCACTTT. Full variable domain (missing parts from reference TRBV18 and TRBJ1-6): NAGVMQNPRHLVRRRGQEARLRCSPMKGHSHVYWYRQLPEEGLKFMVYLQKENIIDESGMPKERFSAEFPKEGPSILRIQQVVRGDSAAYFCASSPPSGRNSPLHFGNGTRLTVT.

This chain links TRBV16 with TRBJ2-7; 8 bases map to TRBD1. The V gene's germline CDR1 is KGHSY and CDR2 FQNENV. The CDR3 runs 14 residues. V was clipped by 0 bases and J by 4 bases; unmatched bases: 2. The CDR3 DNA reads as TGTGCCAGCAGCCAATCTAGACAGGGGTACGAGCAGTACTTC. Its protein product is CASSQSRQGYEQYF.

This chain uses TRBV4-1 with TRBJ1-5; 7 bases are a match to TRBD1. This CDR3 spans 17 amino acids. J gave up 1 base and V 3 bases, and 9 bases lay outside the gene matches. Germline V gene sequence: CDR1 MGHRA, CDR2 YSYEKL. CDR3 bases: TGCGCCAGCAGCCATGAACAGGGGCGAAAGAGCAATCAGCCCCAGCATTTT. Protein sequence: CASSHEQGRKSNQPQHF.

The chain employs TRBV5-5 and TRBJ2-7; 7 bases fit TRBD1. CDR3 length: 13 residues. V lost 4 bases, J lost 1 base, and 2 bases stayed unmatched. In germline, CDR1 is SGHKS, CDR2 YYEKEE (reference sequence). The CDR3 is CASSLRGSYEQYF. In DNA form, the CDR3 reads TGTGCCAGCAGCCTCAGGGGGTCCTACGAGCAGTACTTC. The full variable domain, rest sourced from reference TRBV5-5 and TRBJ2-7, is DAGVTQSPTHLIKTRGQQVTLRCSPISGHKSVSWYQQVLGQGPQFIFQYYEKEERGRGNFPDRFSARQFPNYSSELNVNALLLGDSALYLCASSLRGSYEQYFGPGTRLTVT.

This clone was seen more than once but under ten times. J is TRBJ1-6 and V is TRBV30; 10 bases align to TRBD1. V was clipped by 2 bases and J by 10 bases; unmatched bases: 8. Germline V gene sequence: CDR1 GTSNPN, CDR2 SVGIG (reference sequence). This CDR3 has 15 residues. Here the CDR3 reads CAWSSDRGRGSPLHF. CDR3 sequence (DNA): TGTGCCTGGAGTTCAGACAGGGGGCGAGGATCACCCCTCCACTTT.

Only one count was recorded for this clone. V gene TRBV10-2 combines with J gene TRBJ2-5, with 7 nucleotides matching TRBD1. Germline V gives CDR1 WSHSY, CDR2 SAAADI. Germline trimming cut 6 bases from V and 4 bases from J; bases unmatched to any gene: 14. This CDR3 has 16 amino acids. The CDR3 loop reads CASSQTQTGLLETQYF. For the CDR3, the DNA is TGCGCCAGCAGCCAGACACAGACAGGGTTGTTAGAGACCCAGTACTTC.

V and J are TRBV7-2 and TRBJ2-1, with 8 positions matching TRBD1. Looked up from germline, CDR1 is SGHTA and CDR2 is FQGNSA. Trimming at V came to 4 bases and at J to 7 bases, leaving 18 bases not matched to a gene. The length of the CDR3 is 18 residues. DNA for the CDR3: TGTGCCAGCAGCTCCCCCCGGACAGGGACCAAAGAGGGGAATGAGCAGTTCTTC. Translating gives CASSSPRTGTKEGNEQFF.

This chain joins TRBV18 and TRBJ1-6; D perhaps matches TRBD1 (5 bases). The CDR3 length is 18 residues. Germline V gene data show CDR1 as KGHSH and CDR2 as LQKENI. Between the trimmed V and J ends, which lost 3 bases and 6 bases, there was a span of 21 bases. The CDR3: CASSPIVREMSSNSPLHF. The CDR3 bases are TGTGCCAGCTCACCCATCGTCAGGGAAATGAGCAGTAATTCACCCCTCCACTTT.

The gene calls are TRBV4-1 and TRBJ2-3; 10 positions agree with TRBD2. J lost 2 bases, V lost 3 bases, and 2 bases had no gene match. This CDR3 comprises 15 residues. Germline V CDR1 and CDR2: MGHRA, YSYEKL. The DNA of the CDR3 is TGCGCCAGCAGCCATGGGACTAGCGACACAGATACGCAGTATTTT. Translating gives CASSHGTSDTDTQYF.

This clone has only one observation. This chain links TRBV5-1 with TRBJ1-3, with 9 bases matching TRBD1. Germline V gives CDR1 SGHRS, CDR2 YFSETQ. The CDR3 runs to 17 residues. The V gene end was trimmed by 4 bases and the J gene end by 6 bases; junction bases not matched to a gene: 14. The CDR3 bases are TGCGCCAGCAGCCACCTCATTGGGACAGGGAGGGAAAACACCATATATTTT. Its translation is CASSHLIGTGRENTIYF.

This chain uses TRBV21-1 with TRBJ1-1. TRBV21-1 has pseudogene status. This CDR3 has 13 amino acids. The CDR3 loop is CASPPADNTEAFF. The CDR3 nucleotides read TGTGCCAGTCCCCCGGCGGATAACACTGAAGCTTTCTTT.

The genes are TRBV6-5 and TRBJ1-1; no clear D gene. The CDR3 consists of 11 residues. The germline V and J ends were trimmed by 10 bases and 10 bases, with 16 bases remaining between them. CDR1 MNHEY and CDR2 SVGAGI come from the germline V gene. The CDR3 region has the DNA TGTGCCACCTCCTCTGGACTGGTAGCTTTCTTT. Protein sequence: CATSSGLVAFF.

This sequence joins TRBV3-1 (or the pseudogene TRBV3-2) and TRBJ2-7; 9 bases fit TRBD1. V lost 5 bases to trimming and J lost 0 bases; unmatched junction nucleotides: 2. Germline V lookup: CDR1 LGHDT, CDR2 YNNKEL (reference sequence). The CDR3 has 14 residues. CDR3 sequence: CASSRGQGSYEQYF. In DNA form, the CDR3 reads TGTGCCAGCAGCAGGGGACAGGGCTCCTACGAGCAGTACTTC.

The CDR3, as DNA: TGTGCCAGCTCACAAACAGGGCAGAATCAGCCCCAGCATTTT. Protein: CASSQTGQNQPQHF. The chain couples TRBV18 to TRBJ1-5; D is perhaps TRBD1 (6 bases). From germline, CDR1 is KGHSH and CDR2 LQKENI. This CDR3 comprises 14 residues. V was cut by 4 bases and J by 4 bases, with 11 bases left in between.

The chain is built from TRBV5-1 and TRBJ1-6; no reliable D call. V was trimmed by 6 bases and J by 8 bases, leaving 15 bases between them. Germline V gene data show CDR1 as SGHRS and CDR2 as YFSETQ. The CDR3 consists of 14 residues. The chain's CDR3 is CASTNTPEHSPLHF. CDR3 coding DNA: TGCGCCAGCACGAACACGCCTGAACATTCACCCCTCCACTTT.

This clone was picked up a small number of times. The chain employs TRBV7-6 and TRBJ2-2; 8 bases are a match to TRBD1. The CDR3 consists of 15 residues. The germline V gene encodes CDR1 SGHVS and CDR2 FNYEAQ. V dropped 5 bases and J dropped 4; count of bases not matched to a gene: 6. The CDR3 spells CASSPQGVGTGELFF. The CDR3 bases are TGTGCCAGCAGCCCACAGGGGGTCGGCACCGGGGAGCTGTTTTTT.

The chain has TRBV2 and TRBJ2-2; 7 nucleotides match TRBD2. The CDR3 length is 15 residues. CDR1 is SNHLY and CDR2 is FYNNEI in the germline V gene. The V gene end was trimmed by 7 bases and the J gene end by 4 bases; junction bases not matched to a gene: 9. The CDR3, as DNA: TGTGCCAGCAACCGCGGGGGATCGGGCACCGGGGAGCTGTTTTTT. Translated: CASNRGGSGTGELFF.

The chain joins TRBV6-5 to TRBJ1-5, with D possibly being TRBD1 (6 bases). Germline V gene sequence: CDR1 MNHEY, CDR2 SVGAGI. The V gene lost 6 bases and the J gene lost 4 bases, with 10 bases spanning the gap. This CDR3 region has 13 residues. The CDR3 is CASSLGQNQPQHF. The CDR3 region has the DNA TGTGCCAGCAGCCTCGGACAGAATCAGCCCCAGCATTTT.

The chain carries TRBV9 and TRBJ2-1, with 16 bases fitting TRBD2. The CDR3 runs to 20 residues. Germline values: CDR1 SGDLS, CDR2 YYNGEE. Germline trimming cut 4 bases from V and 5 bases from J; bases unmatched to any gene: 15. The CDR3 DNA reads TGTGCCAGCAGCTCCCCGGGACTAGCGGGGGGGCGTACTACGAACAATGAGCAGTTCTTC. This codes for CASSSPGLAGGRTTNNEQFF.

CDR3 protein: CASSNLGGPTGELFF. The CDR3 nucleotides read TGTGCCAGCAGCAATCTAGGGGGCCCAACCGGGGAGCTGTTTTTT. This rearrangement joins TRBV21-1 to TRBJ2-2; no check of the table's D call, TRBD1, against the DNA was made. TRBV21-1 is assigned pseudogene status. The CDR3 extends over 15 amino acids.